This TCR beta chain was recorded in a study of OX40 agonist ivuxolimab in advanced cancers. About the full investigation: Ivuxolimab was a fully human IgG2 agonistic monoclonal antibody targeting the costimulatory receptor OX40 (CD134). Peripheral TCRbeta sequencing aimed to test whether ivuxolimab altered TCR sequence diversity and caused clonal T-cell expansion. The monotherapy dose-escalation portion (N of about 50 patients) of the phase I ivuxolimab trial is reported in the paper. Partial responses were achieved by three dose-escalation patients, of whom one had hepatocellular carcinoma and two had cutaneous melanoma. Among the approximately 50 dose-escalation patients, about 20 had hepatocellular carcinoma, approximately 15 melanoma, 9 renal cell carcinoma and 9 head and neck cancer. Intravenous ivuxolimab was administered to patients every 2 weeks at six dose levels: 0.01, 0.1, 0.3, 1.5, 3 and 10 mg/kg. Prior anti-PD-1, anti-PD-L1 or anti-CTLA-4 therapy was permitted, and roughly two fifths of dose-escalation patients had received checkpoint inhibitors. In the dose-escalation cohort, 75% to 85% of patients were male, and the mean age was roughly 60 years with a range of about 20 to 79.

Study-level results and caveats: Low levels of normalized T-cell clonal expansion were also seen in some nonresponding patients. Antigen specificity was not determined for the clonally expanded peripheral T cells. At doses of 0.1 to 3.0 mg/kg, clonal expansion of both CD4+ and CD8+ T cells in blood was seen between baseline and week 6. In the 0.1-3.0 mg/kg groups, partial responders were among the patients with the lowest normalized peripheral clonal expansion, particularly in CD8+ T cells. After ivuxolimab, CD8+ T cells had more expanded clones than CD4+ T cells on average.

Remarks on this clone: No antigen is known for it. The sample holds no much larger clone one base away, and base qualities are not on file.

Reading the germline V gene gives CDR1 SNHLY and CDR2 FYNNEI. The CDR3, cysteine through phenylalanine, is 16 amino acids long. CDR3 DNA only is kept here, 48 bases in frame from base 1. The V and J ends are trimmed by 3 bases and 0 bases, leaving 15 bases between them. Genomic DNA was extracted from sorted cells for sequencing of the TCRbeta CDR3 region. The immunoSEQ Assay was used for sequencing of TCRbeta CDR3 regions. What TCRdb holds here is the immuneACCESS table cut down to in-frame rearrangements. Part of the clones is not present; checked against another copy, under half of the missing clones reflect an unresolved V gene, and the others are unexplained. This sample lists under 65,000 clones; 70% to 90% were detected once. Of the sample, approximately 0.32% is held by the ten largest clones. The trial excluded patients who had a history of autoimmune disease or who were on systemic immunosuppression. In every dose cohort, peripheral blood was drawn for TCR sequencing at baseline, cycle 4 day 1, and cycle 7 day 1. The samples were taken from a phase I, first-in-human, multicenter, open-label dose-escalation trial of ivuxolimab. Adults with locally advanced or metastatic melanoma, renal cell carcinoma, hepatocellular carcinoma or head and neck squamous cell carcinoma were enrolled in the trial. Before TCR sequencing, CD4+ T cells and CD8+ T cells from peripheral blood were sorted into separate populations.

The sample consisted of CD4+ or CD8+ T cells sorted from blood, taken in a trial of the OX40 agonist ivuxolimab. Recombination joined TRBV2 with TRBJ2-7; the D segment could be TRBD2, given 6 matching bases. This TCR derives from an adult with an advanced solid tumor such as melanoma, head and neck, liver or kidney cancer. The CDR3 loop reads CASSDGGSGSSYEQYF. The bases are TGTGCCAGCAGTGATGGTGGTAGCGGTAGCTCCTACGAGCAGTACTTC.